This is a list of T cell receptor beta chains from one sample in a study of T cells after yellow fever vaccination. TCRdb recomputed calls from the 5' RACE reads with MiXCR, one row per CDR3 protein. In the table there are 100,000 to 150,000 distinct CDR3 sequences, around 15% of which are singletons. Sequencing was performed on CD8+ T cells sorted from PBMCs, taken 5 days after the yellow fever booster vaccination. These TCRs come from a man between 18 and 29 years old who received the YFV17D yellow fever vaccine. CDR3s include the opening cysteine and the closing phenylalanine or tryptophan. Each record gives: J gene, V gene, CDR3 protein.

TRBJ1-1 TRBV12-3/TRBV12-4 CASSFGVTEAFF
TRBJ2-1 TRBV7-8 CASSLGASGGHYNEQFF
TRBJ2-2 TRBV29-1 CSAQRGVDTGELFF
TRBJ2-2 TRBV4-3 CASSHVKGTGELFF
TRBJ1-1 TRBV9 CASSVDLVSVNTEAFF
TRBJ2-3 TRBV18 CASSPGDHPEADTQYF
TRBJ2-7 TRBV7-9 CASSLGIDSYEQYF
TRBJ2-2 TRBV20-1 CSARAPAGGNPRTGELFF
TRBJ2-5 TRBV27 CASSQDVLRAKETQYF
TRBJ1-5 TRBV7-2 CASTVSNQPQHF
TRBJ2-3 TRBV24-1 CATSGPSVANTDTQYF
TRBJ1-2 TRBV3-1 CASSQLEGYGYTF
TRBJ2-3 TRBV4-2 CASSQVQGSTDTQYF
TRBJ2-1 TRBV11-2 CASKPPAYNEQFF